Listed below are T cell receptor beta chains from one sample, sequenced in a study of quantifying T cell responses using KT2 cells. A single record per CDR3 protein comes from TCRdb applying MiXCR to the UMI-ligation and nested PCR reads. The sample shows over 55,000 distinct CDR3 sequences, roughly 12% of them seen only once. Sequencing was performed on PBMCs spiked with cells of the T cell clone KT2. These receptors were obtained from a human donor. Each CDR3 is given with its conserved first and last residue. Fields, in order: clone size, D gene, V gene, J gene, CDR3 protein, CDR3 DNA. The D gene is left open where the match is weak. Clone size is shown for a subset of rows, as once, few, many or a class of expanded clone.

-	-	TRBV27	TRBJ1-5	CASRAVWGLGGNQPQHF	TGTGCCAGCAGGGCGGTTTGGGGGCTGGGGGGCAATCAGCCCCAGCATTTT
-	TRBD2	TRBV20-1	TRBJ2-7	CSASSGTSSSYEQYF	TGCAGTGCTAGCTCCGGGACTAGCTCATCCTACGAGCAGTACTTC
few	-	TRBV10-3	TRBJ2-7	CAISASLQDEQYF	TGTGCCATCAGTGCATCTCTTCAGGACGAGCAGTACTTC
many	TRBD1	TRBV6-5	TRBJ1-2	CASSYSAGQGNYGYTF	TGTGCCAGCAGTTACTCGGCGGGACAGGGGAACTATGGCTACACCTTC
-	TRBD1	TRBV2	TRBJ1-1	CASRSTGTGSEAFF	TGTGCCAGCAGATCCACCGGGACAGGGAGTGAAGCTTTCTTT
-	-	TRBV7-9	TRBJ1-2	CASHRGGWAGGPSDFDGYTF	TGTGCCAGCCACAGAGGAGGATGGGCTGGGGGCCCAAGCGATTTTGATGGCTACACCTTC
-	-	TRBV29-1	TRBJ1-2	CSVEDPGRNGYTF	TGCAGCGTTGAAGACCCCGGGAGAAATGGCTACACCTTC
-	TRBD2	TRBV20-1	TRBJ2-3	CSANGGRAATQYF	TGCAGTGCTAATGGCGGGAGGGCCGCTACGCAGTATTTT
many	-	TRBV20-1	TRBJ2-5	CSAGLAQETQYF	TGCAGTGCTGGCCTAGCGCAAGAGACCCAGTACTTC
-	TRBD2	TRBV7-9	TRBJ2-5	CASSLSAGGVETQYF	TGTGCCAGCAGCTTATCTGCGGGAGGGGTAGAGACCCAGTACTTC
many	-	TRBV7-9	TRBJ1-1	CASQTIQANEAFF	TGTGCCAGCCAAACTATTCAGGCCAATGAAGCTTTCTTT
-	-	TRBV18	TRBJ1-2	CASSPTLEVASYGYTF	TGTGCCAGCTCACCCACGCTCGAGGTTGCGAGCTATGGCTACACCTTC
few	TRBD2	TRBV30	TRBJ2-2	CAWSGVAGNSGELFF	TGTGCCTGGAGTGGGGTAGCGGGAAACTCCGGGGAGCTGTTTTTT
-	TRBD2	TRBV7-6	TRBJ2-7	CASSLGRGGNEQYF	TGTGCCAGCAGCTTAGGACGCGGGGGTAACGAGCAGTACTTC
-	-	TRBV19	TRBJ1-1	CASSADRRSNTEAFF	TGTGCCAGTAGTGCCGACAGGAGATCGAACACTGAAGCTTTCTTT
-	TRBD1	TRBV5-1	TRBJ2-3	CASSLQGAPDTQYF	TGCGCCAGCAGCCTCCAGGGGGCGCCAGATACGCAGTATTTT
few	TRBD2	TRBV7-3	TRBJ2-1	CASSLRGGAGGSYNEQFF	TGTGCCAGCAGCTTAAGGGGGGGCGCGGGAGGATCCTACAATGAGCAGTTCTTC
few	TRBD1	TRBV6-6	TRBJ1-6	CASSYWSRGQGNSPLHF	TGTGCCAGCAGTTACTGGTCCAGGGGGCAAGGGAATTCACCCCTCCACTTT
-	-	TRBV2	TRBJ1-2	CASSGGGLSYGYTF	TGTGCCAGCAGTGGGGGAGGGCTTTCCTATGGCTACACCTTC
few	-	TRBV12-5	TRBJ2-4	CASGLGGDIQYF	TGTGCTAGTGGTCTCGGAGGGGACATTCAGTACTTC
-	-	TRBV12-3/TRBV12-4	TRBJ2-5	CASSLGYQETQYF	TGTGCCAGCAGTTTAGGTTACCAAGAGACCCAGTACTTC
few	-	TRBV21-1	TRBJ1-1	CASSKEGDMNTEAFF	TGTGCCAGCAGCAAAGAGGGCGATATGAACACTGAAGCTTTCTTT
many	-	TRBV29-1	TRBJ1-1	CSVEHQVAFF	TGCAGCGTTGAACACCAGGTAGCTTTCTTT
-	-	TRBV6-5	TRBJ1-1	CASSYWVSANTEAFF	TGTGCCAGCAGTTACTGGGTCAGTGCGAACACTGAAGCTTTCTTT
few	TRBD2	TRBV6-1	TRBJ2-1	CASSGLAGQNEQFF	TGTGCCAGCAGTGGACTAGCGGGACAGAATGAGCAGTTCTTC
-	-	TRBV27	TRBJ1-6	CASSFYTWGSPPLHF	TGTGCCAGCAGTTTCTACACTTGGGGTTCGCCACCCCTCCACTTT
many	-	TRBV7-6	TRBJ2-7	CASSLFLMTDTRYEQYF	TGTGCCAGCAGCTTATTCCTGATGACGGACACCAGATACGAGCAGTACTTC
-	-	TRBV20-1	TRBJ1-5	CSAEVGNQPQHF	TGCAGTGCTGAAGTGGGCAATCAGCCCCAGCATTTT
few	TRBD1	TRBV7-3	TRBJ1-1	CASSLNSGGFEAFF	TGTGCCAGCAGCTTAAACTCAGGGGGGTTTGAAGCTTTCTTT
-	-	TRBV10-1	TRBJ2-3	CASSESGGGLRAQYF	TGCGCCAGCAGTGAGTCGGGGGGAGGCCTTAGGGCGCAGTATTTT
many	-	TRBV7-2	TRBJ1-5	CASSLFGVSNQPQHF	TGTGCCAGCAGCTTATTCGGGGTGAGCAATCAGCCCCAGCATTTT
few	TRBD1	TRBV5-4	TRBJ2-3	CASSFPGTGGDTQYF	TGTGCCAGCAGTTTCCCCGGGACAGGGGGAGATACGCAGTATTTT
many	-	TRBV7-2	TRBJ2-7	CASSLAGVGEQYF	TGTGCCAGCAGCTTAGCTGGGGTCGGCGAGCAGTACTTC
-	-	TRBV6-6	TRBJ2-7	CASSYSGAGASYEQYF	TGTGCCAGCAGTTACTCCGGGGCAGGGGCCTCCTACGAGCAGTACTTC
few	-	TRBV27	TRBJ1-6	CASSLYSPLENSPLHF	TGTGCCAGCAGTTTATACAGTCCCCTCGAGAATTCACCCCTCCACTTT
-	TRBD2	TRBV4-2	TRBJ2-1	CASSQLLAGDYNEQFF	TGTGCCAGCAGCCAACTACTAGCGGGAGACTACAATGAGCAGTTCTTC
few	-	TRBV20-1	TRBJ2-7	CSAPSSGRGTYEQYF	TGCAGTGCTCCGAGTTCTGGCAGGGGTACCTACGAGCAGTACTTC
many	-	TRBV7-8	TRBJ2-3	CASSPSGLFTDTQYF	TGTGCCAGCAGCCCAAGTGGCCTTTTCACAGATACGCAGTATTTT
few	-	TRBV12-3/TRBV12-4	TRBJ2-3	CASSLTRPFTDTQYF	TGTGCCAGCAGCCTCACCAGACCCTTCACAGATACGCAGTATTTT
-	TRBD2	TRBV4-1	TRBJ2-3	CASSHSGRNSDTQYF	TGCGCCAGCAGCCATAGCGGGAGGAACTCAGATACGCAGTATTTT
-	-	TRBV29-1	TRBJ2-7	CSVGSTGYEQYF	TGCAGCGTTGGTTCAACCGGGTACGAGCAGTACTTC
-	TRBD1	TRBV28	TRBJ1-1	CASSSTGDIDTEAFF	TGTGCCAGCAGTTCGACAGGGGACATTGACACTGAAGCTTTCTTT
many	-	TRBV20-1	TRBJ2-4	CSARDVEGLNIQYF	TGCAGTGCTAGAGATGTGGAGGGTTTGAACATTCAGTACTTC
-	-	TRBV7-9	TRBJ1-1	CASSLGGKTEAFF	TGTGCCAGCAGCTTAGGGGGAAAAACTGAAGCTTTCTTT
-	-	TRBV6-5	TRBJ2-5	CASSYTWGNQETQYF	TGTGCCAGCAGTTACACTTGGGGGAACCAAGAGACCCAGTACTTC
-	-	TRBV25-1	TRBJ1-2	CASSEYGSYGYTF	TGTGCCAGCAGTGAATATGGGTCCTATGGCTACACCTTC
few	TRBD1	TRBV30	TRBJ2-1	CAWSVGKGAPYNEQFF	TGTGCCTGGAGTGTGGGGAAGGGGGCTCCCTACAATGAGCAGTTCTTC
-	-	TRBV11-1	TRBJ2-4	CASSHGLNIQYF	TGTGCCAGCAGCCACGGACTAAACATTCAGTACTTC
few	-	TRBV7-6	TRBJ2-2	CASRMDWSRGINTGELFF	TGTGCCAGCAGAATGGACTGGTCCCGGGGGATCAACACCGGGGAGCTGTTTTTT
few	-	TRBV11-2	TRBJ2-1	CASSVNDNEQFF	TGTGCCAGCAGCGTAAATGACAATGAGCAGTTCTTC